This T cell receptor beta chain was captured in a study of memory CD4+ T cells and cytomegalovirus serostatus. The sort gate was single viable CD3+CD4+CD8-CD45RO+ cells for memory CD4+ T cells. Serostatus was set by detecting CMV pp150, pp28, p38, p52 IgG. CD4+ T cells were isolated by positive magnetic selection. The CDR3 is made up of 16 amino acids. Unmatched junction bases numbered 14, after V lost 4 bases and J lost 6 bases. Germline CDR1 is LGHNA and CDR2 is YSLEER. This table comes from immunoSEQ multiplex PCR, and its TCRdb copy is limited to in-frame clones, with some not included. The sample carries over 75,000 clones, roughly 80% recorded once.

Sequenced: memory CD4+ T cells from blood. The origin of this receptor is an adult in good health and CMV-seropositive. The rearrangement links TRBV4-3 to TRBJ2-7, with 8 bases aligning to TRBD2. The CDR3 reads CASSRIAGPSFSEQYF. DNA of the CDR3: TGCGCCAGCAGCCGAATAGCGGGACCCTCGTTCTCCGAGCAGTACTTC.